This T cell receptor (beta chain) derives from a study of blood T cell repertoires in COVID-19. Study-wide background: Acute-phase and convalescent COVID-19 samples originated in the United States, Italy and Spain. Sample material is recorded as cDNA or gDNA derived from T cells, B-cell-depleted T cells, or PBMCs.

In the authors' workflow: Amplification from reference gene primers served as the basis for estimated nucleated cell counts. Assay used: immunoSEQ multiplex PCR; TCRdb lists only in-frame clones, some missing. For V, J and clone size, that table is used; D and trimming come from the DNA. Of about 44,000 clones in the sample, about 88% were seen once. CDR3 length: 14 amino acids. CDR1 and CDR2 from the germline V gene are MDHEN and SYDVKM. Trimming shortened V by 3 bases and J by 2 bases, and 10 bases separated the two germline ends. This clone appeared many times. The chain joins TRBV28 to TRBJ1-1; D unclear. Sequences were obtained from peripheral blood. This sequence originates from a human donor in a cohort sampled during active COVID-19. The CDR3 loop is CASSFDKANTEAFF. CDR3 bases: TGTGCCAGCAGTTTCGACAAAGCAAACACTGAAGCTTTCTTT.